These T cell receptor beta chains were read from a single sample in a study of T cell responses to AZD1222 COVID-19 vaccine. Assay used: immunoSEQ multiplex PCR; TCRdb lists only in-frame clones, some missing. The data contain 200,000 to 250,000 clones, 90% to 95% of them singletons. Here the sequenced sample was peripheral blood, taken 28 days after the second dose of the MenACWY control vaccine. The origin of the receptors is an adult who received the MenACWY meningococcal vaccine as a control. Both conserved end residues are part of each CDR3. The D gene is left open where the match is weak. Not all rows give a size; the values are once, few, many and, for expanded clones, a class.

J gene,D gene,V gene,CDR3 length,clone size,CDR3 DNA,CDR3 protein
TRBJ2-1,NA,TRBV2,13,NA,TGTGCCAGTACGCGAGGGGACCACAATGAGCAGTTCTTC,CASTRGDHNEQFF
TRBJ2-7,TRBD2,TRBV4-2,15,NA,TGTGCCAGCAGCCAAGAAGCGGGAGGCCCCTACGAGCAGTACTTC,CASSQEAGGPYEQYF
TRBJ2-7,NA,TRBV28,14,many,TGTGCCAGCAGTTTGAGGGGACAAGGCTACGAGCAGTACTTC,CASSLRGQGYEQYF
TRBJ2-5,TRBD1,TRBV28,19,NA,TGTGCCAGCAGTTCGGGCAGTCCCGGGACAGGGGGTACAGCGGAGACCCAGTACTTC,CASSSGSPGTGGTAETQYF
TRBJ1-4,TRBD1,TRBV3-1/TRBV3-2,14,NA,TGTGCCAGCAGCCGGGACAGGGGGCATGAAAAACTGTTTTTT,CASSRDRGHEKLFF
TRBJ2-2,NA,TRBV7-9,16,NA,TGTGCCAGCAGCTTAGTGGAAGGGGCCCCCACCGGGGAGCTGTTTTTT,CASSLVEGAPTGELFF
TRBJ1-5,NA,TRBV18,13,NA,TGTGCCAGCTCTGCGACGAGCAATCAGCCCCAGCATTTT,CASSATSNQPQHF
TRBJ2-1,NA,TRBV21-1,13,NA,TGTGCCAGCAGCATAATACCCCACAATGAGCAGTTCTTC,CASSIIPHNEQFF
TRBJ1-4,NA,TRBV5-1,14,NA,TGCGCCAGCAGCTTCGGGATGTCAAGCGAAAAACTGTTTTTT,CASSFGMSSEKLFF
TRBJ2-1,TRBD2,TRBV7-7,15,NA,TGTGCTAGCAGCATCGGACTAGCGGGATTCGATGAGCAGTTCTTC,CASSIGLAGFDEQFF
TRBJ2-1,TRBD2,TRBV4-1,14,NA,TGCGCCAGCAGCCAAGATAGCGGGGATTTGGACCGGTTCTTC,CASSQDSGDLDRFF
TRBJ1-3,NA,TRBV6-1,15,once,TGTGCCAGCAGTGAAGAGGGCGGCTCTGGAAACACCATATATTTT,CASSEEGGSGNTIYF
TRBJ1-2,NA,TRBV12-3/TRBV12-4,13,NA,TGTGCCAGCAGCCCTCAGACTAACTATGGCTACACCTTC,CASSPQTNYGYTF
TRBJ2-7,NA,TRBV12-3/TRBV12-4,11,once,TGTGCCAGCAGCATAGCCGACGAGCAGTACTTC,CASSIADEQYF
TRBJ1-5,NA,TRBV27,16,NA,TGTGCCAGCAGTTTAAAAGGCGGACTCGGCAATCAGCCCCAGCATTTT,CASSLKGGLGNQPQHF
TRBJ1-1,NA,TRBV7-2,13,NA,TGTGCCAGCAGCTTAGACAGGGCTACTGAAGCTTTCTTT,CASSLDRATEAFF
TRBJ1-1,NA,TRBV2,14,NA,TGTGCCAGCAGTTCTAGGACTGAAAACACTGAAGCTTTCTTT,CASSSRTENTEAFF
TRBJ2-5,NA,TRBV7-8,14,NA,TGTGCCAGCAGGGAGACTGGGTACCAAGAGACCCAGTACTTC,CASRETGYQETQYF
TRBJ1-1,NA,TRBV2,13,once,TGTGCCAGCACTGGTATGAAGGAGGCTGAAGCTTTCTTT,CASTGMKEAEAFF
TRBJ1-2,NA,TRBV28,16,NA,TGTGCCAGCAGTTTAGGTCCAGGGGACGCTCGATCTGGCTACACCTTC,CASSLGPGDARSGYTF
TRBJ2-5,NA,TRBV5-1,14,NA,TGCGCCAGCAGAGTGACAGGTGACCAAGAGACCCAGTACTTC,CASRVTGDQETQYF
TRBJ2-7,TRBD2,TRBV19,15,NA,TGTGCCAGTAGTTCCACTAGCGGGCACCTCGGAGAGCAGTACTTC,CASSSTSGHLGEQYF
TRBJ2-7,NA,TRBV28,15,NA,TGTGCCAGCAGTTCCCCCCGGGGAGGAGAATACGAGCAGTACTTC,CASSSPRGGEYEQYF
TRBJ2-3,TRBD1,TRBV30,15,NA,TGTGCCTGGAGTCCCGGACAGGGGAGCACAGATACGCAGTATTTT,CAWSPGQGSTDTQYF
TRBJ2-2,NA,TRBV5-1,13,NA,TGCGCCAGCAGCGTCCGGGAACCCGGGGAGCTGTTTTTT,CASSVREPGELFF
TRBJ2-7,NA,TRBV7-9,13,NA,TGTGCCAGCTCGAGGGGGGCCTACTACGAGCAGTACTTC,CASSRGAYYEQYF
TRBJ2-3,TRBD2,TRBV5-4,15,NA,TGTGCCAGCAGCGCGGGACTACCTTACACAGATACGCAGTATTTT,CASSAGLPYTDTQYF
TRBJ2-6,TRBD1,TRBV4-3,17,NA,TGCGCCAGCAGCCAAAGGGACAGCAACTCTGGGGCCAACGTCCTGACTTTC,CASSQRDSNSGANVLTF
TRBJ1-4,NA,TRBV19,14,NA,TGTGCCAGTAGCATGGGGACCGTTGGAGAAAAACTGTTTTTT,CASSMGTVGEKLFF
TRBJ2-3,TRBD1,TRBV5-5,17,NA,TGTGCCAGCAGCCTACATGTTCAGGGGGTGAGCACAGATACGCAGTATTTT,CASSLHVQGVSTDTQYF
TRBJ1-5,NA,TRBV19,15,NA,TGTGCCAGTGAAGGCCTGGCCGAGGGTTATCAGCCCCAGCATTTT,CASEGLAEGYQPQHF
TRBJ2-3,TRBD2,TRBV6-5,14,NA,TGTGCCAGCACCGCTAGCGGGAGGCCAGATACGCAGTATTTT,CASTASGRPDTQYF
TRBJ1-3,NA,TRBV6-2/TRBV6-3,15,NA,TGTGCCAGCAGCCAGGTGGAGGCCACTGGAAACACCATATATTTT,CASSQVEATGNTIYF
TRBJ1-5,TRBD1,TRBV28,15,NA,TGTGCCAGCAGCCCCGGTAGGGGGCGAAATCAGCCCCAGCATTTT,CASSPGRGRNQPQHF
TRBJ2-1,NA,TRBV19,11,NA,TGTGCCGGACGGAGGGGTAATGAGCAGTTCTTC,CAGRRGNEQFF
TRBJ1-5,NA,TRBV6-5,12,NA,TGTGCCAGCAACTTCCGGGACGGCCGACAACATTTT,CASNFRDGRQHF